This T cell receptor beta chain was identified during a study of cytomegalovirus exposure and HLA in healthy donors. 60 Vbeta and 13 Jbeta primers were used in PCR. Using immunoSEQ multiplex PCR, the repertoire was profiled, and TCRdb retains in-frame clones only, with some absent. There are about 130,000 clones in the sample; about 80% occur only once, and approximately 2.8% lies in the top ten. A note on this clone: Its antigen is currently unknown.

Points from the study as a whole: In an earlier analysis, most TCR beta V segments were productive about 90% or about 30% of the time. In a later analysis, parvovirus B19, influenza, CMV and Epstein-Barr virus appeared linked to several top co-occurrence clusters.

The clonotype comes from a boy between 2 and 10 years old in good health and CMV-seronegative. The sequencing input was PBMCs.

In DNA, the CDR3 is TGTGCCATCAGTGATATCGGGAACACTGAAGCTTTCTTT. Its protein is CAISDIGNTEAFF. The chain recombines TRBV10-3 with TRBJ1-1; the D is unclear. From germline, CDR1 is ENHRY and CDR2 SYGVKD. The ends were cut back, 3 bases at V and 1 base at J, with 6 bases in the middle. There are 13 residues in the CDR3.